One sample yielded the 19 T cell receptor beta chains listed below, sequenced in a study of cytomegalovirus exposure and HLA in healthy donors. The study ran its PCR with 60 Vbeta and 13 Jbeta primers. The method was immunoSEQ multiplex PCR; TCRdb's version includes in-frame clones alone and lacks a portion of them. The sample lists about 130,000 clones; roughly 78% were seen once. Sequencing was performed on PBMCs. The receptors originated from a young man in good health and CMV-seronegative.

J is TRBJ1-4 and V is TRBV4-1; 9 positions agree with TRBD1. V lost 3 bases to trimming and J lost 8 bases; unmatched junction nucleotides: 4. Germline-derived CDR1 and CDR2 are MGHRA and YSYEKL. The CDR3 has 14 amino acids. CDR3 DNA: TGCGCCAGCAGCCAGTGGGACAGGGAAGAAAAACTGTTTTTT. Its protein is CASSQWDREEKLFF.

This clone appeared a few times. CDR3 bases: TGCGCCAGCAGCGGATACAGGGAACCTGGAAACACCATATATTTT. This gives the protein CASSGYREPGNTIYF. V and J are TRBV10-1 and TRBJ1-3; tentatively, D is TRBD1 (6 bases). CDR3 length: 15 amino acids. Trimming stripped 6 bases from V and 2 bases from J, with 14 bases between. In germline, CDR1 is WNHNN, CDR2 SYGVQD (reference sequence).

The V gene is TRBV27, the J gene TRBJ2-7; 12 nucleotides align to TRBD2. V gave up 6 bases and J gave up 7 bases; unmatched junction bases: 13. CDR1 is MNHEY, CDR2 SMNVEV, per germline (reference sequence). The CDR3 has 16 residues. The DNA of the CDR3 is TGTGCCAGCAGAGGGGGGGAATGGGGACTAGCGGGTGAGCAGTACTTC. This gives the protein CASRGGEWGLAGEQYF.

This CDR3 reads CASSRGAGNTIYF. The CDR3 nucleotides read TGTGCCAGCTCACGGGGAGCTGGAAACACCATATATTTT. V is TRBV18 and J is TRBJ1-3; no definite D call. V shed 4 bases and J shed 2 bases, with 6 bases lying between them. CDR3 length equals 13 residues. The germline CDR1 and CDR2 sequences are KGHSH and LQKENI.

This clone appeared a single time. The CDR3 DNA sequence: TGTGCCAGCAGCTTAGCCGCCCTAACAGGGAACACTGGGGCCAACGTCCTGACTTTC. Its protein product is CASSLAALTGNTGANVLTF. The rearrangement links TRBV7-2 to TRBJ2-6; D possibly corresponds to TRBD1 (6 bases). Between the trimmed V and J ends, which lost 0 bases and 2 bases, there was a span of 17 bases. This CDR3 comprises 19 residues. Per germline, CDR1 SGHTA and CDR2 FQGNSA.

V usage is TRBV18 and J usage is TRBJ2-3; D is ambiguous. Deletions cut 2 bases from V and 2 bases from J, with 11 bases between. The V gene's germline CDR1 is KGHSH and CDR2 LQKENI. This CDR3 comprises 15 residues. In DNA form, the CDR3 reads TGTGCCAGCTCACCAGTGTTGACATCCACAGATACGCAGTATTTT. Translated, it gives CASSPVLTSTDTQYF.

The V and J genes are TRBV5-1 and TRBJ1-1; D unresolved. The CDR3 has 13 residues. Germline lookup yields CDR1 SGHRS and CDR2 YFSETQ. The V gene lost 1 base and the J gene lost 3 bases, with 7 bases spanning the gap. The CDR3 nucleotides are TGCGCCAGCAGCTTGTCACCAGACACTGAAGCTTTCTTT. Its protein product is CASSLSPDTEAFF.

The chain couples TRBV18 to TRBJ1-4; no reliable D call. Per germline, CDR1 KGHSH and CDR2 LQKENI. Trimming took 0 bases from V and 4 from J, leaving 12 bases between them. This CDR3 is 16 amino acids long. The chain's CDR3 is CASSPPHTQVNEKLFF. CDR3 in DNA: TGTGCCAGCTCACCACCTCACACGCAGGTTAATGAAAAACTGTTTTTT.

The chain couples TRBV27 to TRBJ2-7, with TRBD1 matching over 7 bases. Germline CDR1 MNHEY, CDR2 SMNVEV (reference sequence). The V segment lost 2 bases and the J segment 0 bases; nucleotides outside the gene matches: 4. The CDR3 length is 15 residues. The CDR3 is CASSLRDSPSYEQYF. The CDR3, as DNA: TGTGCCAGCAGTTTAAGGGACAGTCCCTCCTACGAGCAGTACTTC.

The CDR3 bases are TGTGCCAGCAGACTAGCGGGAGGTTCCTCCGGGGAGCTGTTTTTT. This codes for CASRLAGGSSGELFF. This rearrangement joins TRBV27 to TRBJ2-2; the match to TRBD2 covers 12 bases. Losses at the gene ends were 6 bases for V and 6 bases for J; bases not matched to a gene: 5. Germline CDR1 MNHEY, CDR2 SMNVEV (reference sequence). This CDR3 has 15 amino acids.

The rearrangement joins TRBV6-1 to TRBJ2-1, with D maybe TRBD2 (5 bases). CDR1 MNHNS and CDR2 SASEGT come from the germline V gene. Trimming pared 5 bases from V and 7 bases from J, leaving 18 bases between. This CDR3 is 15 amino acids long. In nucleotides, the CDR3 is TGTGCCAGCAGTCTCGGGAATGTTCGATTAAATGAGCAGTTCTTC. Its translation: CASSLGNVRLNEQFF.

V gene TRBV28 combines with J gene TRBJ1-5, with D perhaps TRBD1 (5 bases). Germline lookup yields CDR1 MDHEN and CDR2 SYDVKM. Trimming took off 6 bases at V and 1 base at J, with 13 bases between the two ends. The CDR3 has 15 residues. The DNA for the CDR3 is TGTGCCAGCAGACAAGGATGGGGCAGCAATCAGCCCCAGCATTTT. This gives the protein CASRQGWGSNQPQHF.

The V and J genes are TRBV10-3 and TRBJ1-2; D ambiguous. CDR1 and CDR2 (germline): ENHRY, SYGVKD. V was pared by 2 bases and J by 6 bases, with 10 bases between. The CDR3 runs to 13 residues. The DNA for the CDR3 is TGTGCCATCAGTGAGGGGCAGACAAATGGCTACACCTTC. Protein product: CAISEGQTNGYTF.

This clone was counted only a few times. The J gene is TRBJ2-2, the V gene TRBV7-9; 9 bases fit TRBD1. Per germline, CDR1 SEHNR and CDR2 FQNEAQ (reference sequence). This CDR3 spans 16 amino acids. Losses at the gene ends were 1 base for V and 3 bases for J; bases not matched to a gene: 3. The CDR3 loop is CASSLVRTGDTGELFF. In DNA, the CDR3 is TGTGCCAGCAGCTTAGTTCGGACAGGGGACACCGGGGAGCTGTTTTTT.

The rearrangement joins TRBV19 to TRBJ2-7; the D is unclear. With 6 bases removed from V and 0 bases from J, the gap between germline ends came to 15 bases. Germline loops: CDR1 LNHDA, CDR2 SQIVND (reference sequence). This CDR3 has 15 amino acids. This CDR3 reads CASRLSTRSSYEQYF. CDR3 DNA sequence: TGTGCCAGTAGATTATCAACGCGAAGCTCCTACGAGCAGTACTTC.

The chain employs TRBV7-2 and TRBJ2-3, with 7 nucleotides matching TRBD2. V shed 2 bases, J shed 2 bases, and the junction held 4 bases outside the gene matches. Germline CDR1 is SGHTA and CDR2 is FQGNSA. The CDR3 totals 15 residues. The CDR3 nucleotides are TGTGCCAGCAGCTTACTAGCGGCAAACACAGATACGCAGTATTTT. Translating gives CASSLLAANTDTQYF.

The rearrangement joins TRBV10-2 to TRBJ2-1; 10 nucleotides align to TRBD2. After removal of 8 bases from V and 3 bases from J, the junction contained 4 bases not matched to a gene. This CDR3 spans 14 amino acids. Germline V CDR1 and CDR2: WSHSY, SAAADI. The CDR3: CASGPSGSYNEQFF. The CDR3 DNA reads TGCGCCAGCGGTCCTAGCGGGAGCTACAATGAGCAGTTCTTC.

This sequence joins TRBV27 and TRBJ2-3; 12 bases map to TRBD1. CDR1 is MNHEY and CDR2 is SMNVEV in the germline V gene (reference sequence). This CDR3 has 14 amino acids. Trimming at V came to 5 bases and at J to 6 bases, leaving 3 bases not matched to a gene. DNA for the CDR3: TGTGCCAGCAGTCCTGGGACAGGGGGCGATACGCAGTATTTT. Translation gives CASSPGTGGDTQYF.

The chain has TRBV6-5 and TRBJ2-2; D call uncertain. Deletions cut 3 bases from V and 1 base from J, with 9 bases between. The CDR3 totals 15 residues. Germline-derived CDR1 and CDR2 are MNHEY and SVGAGI. The CDR3 is CASSYVSENTGELFF. CDR3 DNA: TGTGCCAGCAGTTATGTATCAGAGAACACCGGGGAGCTGTTTTTT.